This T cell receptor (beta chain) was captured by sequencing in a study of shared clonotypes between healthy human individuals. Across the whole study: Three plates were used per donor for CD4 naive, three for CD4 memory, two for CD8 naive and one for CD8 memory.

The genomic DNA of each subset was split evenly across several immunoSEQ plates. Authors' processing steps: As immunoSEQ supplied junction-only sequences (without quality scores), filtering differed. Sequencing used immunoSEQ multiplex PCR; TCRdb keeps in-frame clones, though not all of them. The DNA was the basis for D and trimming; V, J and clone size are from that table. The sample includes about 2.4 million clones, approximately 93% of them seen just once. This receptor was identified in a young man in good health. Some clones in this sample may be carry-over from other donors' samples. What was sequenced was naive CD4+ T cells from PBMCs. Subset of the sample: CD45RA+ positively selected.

The CDR3 spells CASSQDSGGGQGNTEAFF. As DNA, the CDR3 is TGTGCCAGCAGCCAAGATTCGGGCGGGGGACAGGGGAACACTGAAGCTTTCTTT. V gene TRBV14 combines with J gene TRBJ1-1; 9 nucleotides line up with TRBD1. J lost 1 base, V lost 0 bases, and 9 bases had no gene match. Per germline, CDR1 SGHDN and CDR2 FVKESK. This CDR3 has 18 residues.